The rows below give T cell receptor beta chains drawn from one sample of a study of T cells in Graves' hyperthyroidism and ophthalmopathy. MiXCR, run by TCRdb on the multiplex PCR reads, gives a single entry per CDR3 protein. The sample carries roughly 660,000 distinct CDR3 sequences, approximately 15% recorded once. Sequenced: blood. The receptors stem from a man aged 45-60 years with Graves' hyperthyroidism. Each CDR3 is given with its conserved first and last residue. The order of the fields is V gene, clone size, J gene, D gene, CDR3 DNA, CDR3 protein. A D gene is named only where the DNA matches it firmly. Not every row has a clone size; where given, it reads once, few, many or a size class.

>TRBV7-9|few|TRBJ1-2|TRBD1
TGTGCCAGCAGCTCGGGACAGTATAATGGCTACACCTTC
CASSSGQYNGYTF
>TRBV20-1|NA|TRBJ2-5|TRBD2
TGCAGTGCCGAACCCCCGGGACTAGCGGGATTTTTAGAGACCCAGTACTTC
CSAEPPGLAGFLETQYF
>TRBV7-8|NA|TRBJ1-1|NA
TGTGCCAGCAGCTTAGATCGCAGAGAGAACACTGAAGCTTTCTTT
CASSLDRRENTEAFF
>TRBV3-1|few|TRBJ2-1|TRBD2
TGTGCCAGTCAACTAGCGGGAGCGGCCAATGAGCAGTTCTTC
CASQLAGAANEQFF
>TRBV20-1|NA|TRBJ1-1|TRBD1
TGCAGTGCCCCGGGACAGGGGACTGAAGCTTTCTTT
CSAPGQGTEAFF
>TRBV11-2|many|TRBJ2-2|NA
TGTGCCAGCAGCTTAGCCCCCGAGAACACCGGGGAGCTGTTTTTT
CASSLAPENTGELFF
>TRBV28|many|TRBJ1-3|NA
TGTGCCAGCAGTTTATCTGGCCGTTCAGACACCATATATTTT
CASSLSGRSDTIYF
>TRBV12-3/TRBV12-4|many|TRBJ1-2|NA
TGTGCCAGCAGCACCACAGGCGTCTATGGCTACACCTTC
CASSTTGVYGYTF
>TRBV30|NA|TRBJ1-3|NA
TGTGCCTGGAGTTTTAGAATCCCGAGCTCTGGAAACACCATATATTTT
CAWSFRIPSSGNTIYF
>TRBV12-3/TRBV12-4|many|TRBJ2-3|NA
TGTGCCAGCATTCCAGGGGGACTCACAGATACGCAGTATTTT
CASIPGGLTDTQYF
>TRBV28|NA|TRBJ1-1|NA
TGTGCCAGCAGTTTAAGAGGGCCCACTGAAGCTTTCTTT
CASSLRGPTEAFF